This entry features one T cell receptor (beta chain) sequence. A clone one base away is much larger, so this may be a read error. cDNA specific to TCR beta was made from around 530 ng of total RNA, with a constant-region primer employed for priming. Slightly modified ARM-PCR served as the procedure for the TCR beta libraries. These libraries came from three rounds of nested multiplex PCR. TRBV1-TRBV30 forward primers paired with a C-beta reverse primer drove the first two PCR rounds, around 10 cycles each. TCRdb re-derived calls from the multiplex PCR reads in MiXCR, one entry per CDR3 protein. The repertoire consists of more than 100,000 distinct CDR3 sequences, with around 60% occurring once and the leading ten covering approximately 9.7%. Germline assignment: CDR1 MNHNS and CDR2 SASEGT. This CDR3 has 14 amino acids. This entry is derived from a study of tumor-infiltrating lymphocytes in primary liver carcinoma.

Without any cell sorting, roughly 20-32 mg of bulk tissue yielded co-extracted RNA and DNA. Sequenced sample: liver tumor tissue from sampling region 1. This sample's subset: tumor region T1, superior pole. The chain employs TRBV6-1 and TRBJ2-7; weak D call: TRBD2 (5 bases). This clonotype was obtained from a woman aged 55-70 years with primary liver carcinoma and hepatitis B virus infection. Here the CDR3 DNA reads TGTGCCAGCAGGCCGTTAGGGAGCTCCCACGAGCAGTACTTC. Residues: CASRPLGSSHEQYF.